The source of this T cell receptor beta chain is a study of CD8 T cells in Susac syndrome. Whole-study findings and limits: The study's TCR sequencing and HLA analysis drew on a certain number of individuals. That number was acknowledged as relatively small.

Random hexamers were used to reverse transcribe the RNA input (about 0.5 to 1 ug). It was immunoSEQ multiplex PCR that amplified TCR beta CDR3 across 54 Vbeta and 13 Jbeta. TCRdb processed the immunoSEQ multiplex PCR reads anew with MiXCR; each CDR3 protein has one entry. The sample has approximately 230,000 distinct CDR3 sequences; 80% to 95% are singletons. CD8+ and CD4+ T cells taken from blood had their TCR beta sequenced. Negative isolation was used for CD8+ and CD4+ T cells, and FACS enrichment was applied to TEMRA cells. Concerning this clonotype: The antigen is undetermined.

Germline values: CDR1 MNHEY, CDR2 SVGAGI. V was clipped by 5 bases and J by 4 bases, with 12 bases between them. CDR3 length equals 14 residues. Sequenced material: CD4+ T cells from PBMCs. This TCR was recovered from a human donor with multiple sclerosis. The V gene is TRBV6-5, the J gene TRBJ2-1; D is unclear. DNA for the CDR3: TGTGCCAGCAGTCTGGGCTCCTGGTACAATGAGCAGTTCTTC. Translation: CASSLGSWYNEQFF.